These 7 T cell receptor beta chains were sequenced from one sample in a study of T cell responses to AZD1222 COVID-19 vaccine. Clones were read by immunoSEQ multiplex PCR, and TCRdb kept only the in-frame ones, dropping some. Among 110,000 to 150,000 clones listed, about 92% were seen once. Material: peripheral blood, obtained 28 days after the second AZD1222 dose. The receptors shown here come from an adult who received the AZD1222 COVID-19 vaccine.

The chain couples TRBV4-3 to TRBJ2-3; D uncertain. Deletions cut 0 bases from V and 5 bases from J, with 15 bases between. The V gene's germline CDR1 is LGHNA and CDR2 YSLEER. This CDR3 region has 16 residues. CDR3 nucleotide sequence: TGCGCCAGCAGCCAAGATGTGCAGCCCGCCGGAGATACGCAGTATTTT. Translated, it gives CASSQDVQPAGDTQYF.

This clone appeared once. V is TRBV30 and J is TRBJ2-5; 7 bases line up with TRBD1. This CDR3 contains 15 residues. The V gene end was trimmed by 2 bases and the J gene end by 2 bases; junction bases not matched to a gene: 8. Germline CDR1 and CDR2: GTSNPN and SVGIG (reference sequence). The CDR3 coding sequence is TGTGCCTGGAGTAGGGGACAGTCTGCGCAAGAGACCCAGTACTTC. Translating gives CAWSRGQSAQETQYF.

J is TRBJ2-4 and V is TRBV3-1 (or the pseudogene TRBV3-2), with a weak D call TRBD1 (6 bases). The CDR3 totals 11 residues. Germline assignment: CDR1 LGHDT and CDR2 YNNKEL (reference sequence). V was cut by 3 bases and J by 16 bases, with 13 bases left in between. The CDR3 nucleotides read TGTGCCAGCAGCCACGGACAGTTGTCCTACTTC. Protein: CASSHGQLSYF.

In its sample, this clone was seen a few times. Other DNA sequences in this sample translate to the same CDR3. CDR3 sequence (DNA): TGTGCCAGCAGTTTAGGACAGGGCTACGAGCAGTACTTC. Amino acids: CASSLGQGYEQYF. V usage is TRBV12-3 or TRBV12-4 and J usage is TRBJ2-7; 7 bases are shared with TRBD1. The CDR3 is 13 residues long. V trimming: 1 base; J trimming: 3 bases; junction bases outside the gene matches: 0.

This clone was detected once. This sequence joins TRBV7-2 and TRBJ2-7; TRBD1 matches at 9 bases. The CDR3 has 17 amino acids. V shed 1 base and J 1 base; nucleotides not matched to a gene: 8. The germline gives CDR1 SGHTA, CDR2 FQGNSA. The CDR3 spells CASSLVSGTGTSYEQYF. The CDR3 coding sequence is TGTGCCAGCAGCTTAGTCTCCGGGACAGGGACTTCCTACGAGCAGTACTTC.

DNA for the CDR3: TGTGCCAGCAGCTTTAGAGCCGTCTATGGCTACACCTTC. This gives the protein CASSFRAVYGYTF. This rearrangement joins TRBV28 to TRBJ1-2; D not resolved. The CDR3 totals 13 residues. The germline V and J ends were trimmed by 6 bases and 4 bases, with 12 bases remaining between them. CDR1 is MDHEN, CDR2 SYDVKM, per germline.

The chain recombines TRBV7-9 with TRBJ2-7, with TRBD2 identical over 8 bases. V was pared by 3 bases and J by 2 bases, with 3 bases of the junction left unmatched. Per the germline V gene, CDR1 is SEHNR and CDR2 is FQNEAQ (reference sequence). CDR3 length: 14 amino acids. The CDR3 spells CASSFSGAAYEQYF. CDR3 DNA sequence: TGTGCCAGCAGCTTTAGCGGGGCTGCCTACGAGCAGTACTTC.